These T cell receptor beta chains were read from a single sample in a study of glioma-infiltrating T cells. TCRdb ran MiXCR on the multiplex PCR reads and lists one entry per CDR3 protein. The table shows around 180,000 distinct CDR3 sequences, with around 40% occurring only once. Sequences were obtained from glioma tissue, nonneoplastic brain tissue, or PBMCs (not recorded which). The receptor set was obtained from a human donor with low-grade glioma or glioblastoma, undergoing nonglioma brain surgery, or in good health (not recorded which). Each CDR3 is given with its conserved first and last residue. A D gene is named only where the DNA matches it firmly. Size is stated for part of the rows, as once, few or many counts, or as a class when the clone is expanded.

V gene: TRBV28
J gene: TRBJ2-7
D gene: NA
clone size: many
CDR3 DNA: TGTGCCAGCATTCACTCGACTGGATGGGGCTTATACGAGCAGTACTTC
CDR3 protein: CASIHSTGWGLYEQYF

V gene: TRBV14
J gene: TRBJ2-7
D gene: NA
clone size: NA
CDR3 DNA: TGTGCCAGCAGCCAAGATGCCAGTCACCACTACGAGCAGTACTTC
CDR3 protein: CASSQDASHHYEQYF

V gene: TRBV27
J gene: TRBJ1-2
D gene: NA
clone size: NA
CDR3 DNA: TGTGCCAGCAGTAGGAGGATCATCTATGGCTACACCTTC
CDR3 protein: CASSRRIIYGYTF

V gene: TRBV19
J gene: TRBJ2-7
D gene: TRBD1
clone size: few
CDR3 DNA: TGTGCCAGTAGCCCCGGGACAGGGGATTACGAGCAGTACTTC
CDR3 protein: CASSPGTGDYEQYF

V gene: TRBV11-2
J gene: TRBJ2-5
D gene: NA
clone size: NA
CDR3 DNA: TGTGCCAGCAGCTTATATGACAGCCAAGAGACCCAGTACTTC
CDR3 protein: CASSLYDSQETQYF

V gene: TRBV12-3/TRBV12-4
J gene: TRBJ2-3
D gene: NA
clone size: few
CDR3 DNA: TGTGCCAGCAGCCATCGGGATTCTAGCACAGATACGCAGTATTTT
CDR3 protein: CASSHRDSSTDTQYF

V gene: TRBV20-1
J gene: TRBJ2-7
D gene: NA
clone size: many
CDR3 DNA: TGCAGTGCTAGATCCCCAGGGCTTAACGAGCAGTACTTC
CDR3 protein: CSARSPGLNEQYF

V gene: TRBV5-5
J gene: TRBJ1-3
D gene: TRBD1
clone size: NA
CDR3 DNA: TGTGCCAGCAGTCGGACAGGATCTGGAAACACCATATATTTT
CDR3 protein: CASSRTGSGNTIYF

V gene: TRBV4-2
J gene: TRBJ2-2
D gene: NA
clone size: NA
CDR3 DNA: TGTGCCAGCAGCCAATTACGCAACACCGGGGAGCTGTTTTTT
CDR3 protein: CASSQLRNTGELFF

V gene: TRBV11-2
J gene: TRBJ2-7
D gene: TRBD1
clone size: NA
CDR3 DNA: TGTGCCAGCGGACGGACAGGCGCTACCTACGAGCAGTACTTC
CDR3 protein: CASGRTGATYEQYF

V gene: TRBV12-3/TRBV12-4
J gene: TRBJ1-1
D gene: NA
clone size: many
CDR3 DNA: TGTGCCAGCAGCCGAGAGACTGAAGCTTTCTTT
CDR3 protein: CASSRETEAFF

V gene: TRBV2
J gene: TRBJ1-1
D gene: NA
clone size: NA
CDR3 DNA: TGTGCCAGCAGTGAAATTAGCACTGAAGCTTTCTTT
CDR3 protein: CASSEISTEAFF

V gene: TRBV7-2
J gene: TRBJ2-3
D gene: TRBD2
clone size: many
CDR3 DNA: TGTGCCAGCAGCTTAGGGCGGACTAGCGGAGTGGCAGATACGCAGTATTTT
CDR3 protein: CASSLGRTSGVADTQYF

V gene: TRBV28
J gene: TRBJ2-7
D gene: NA
clone size: many
CDR3 DNA: TGTGCCACCAGGACTGCCTACGAGCAGTACTTC
CDR3 protein: CATRTAYEQYF

V gene: TRBV4-2
J gene: TRBJ2-5
D gene: NA
clone size: few
CDR3 DNA: TGTGCCAGCAGCCAAGGGCAGATGGTAGGGCTCATCAACTTC
CDR3 protein: CASSQGQMVGLINF

V gene: TRBV20-1
J gene: TRBJ2-7
D gene: TRBD1
clone size: once
CDR3 DNA: TGCAGTGCGCACAGGGGGTCTCCCACCTACGAGCAGTACTTC
CDR3 protein: CSAHRGSPTYEQYF

V gene: TRBV24-1
J gene: TRBJ2-3
D gene: TRBD2
clone size: many
CDR3 DNA: TGTGCCACCGGACTAGCGGGCCCAGATACGCAGTATTTT
CDR3 protein: CATGLAGPDTQYF

V gene: TRBV28
J gene: TRBJ1-5
D gene: NA
clone size: NA
CDR3 DNA: TGTGCCAGCAGTTTTGGAAGTAAGCTGCCCCAGCATTTT
CDR3 protein: CASSFGSKLPQHF

V gene: TRBV14
J gene: TRBJ1-1
D gene: NA
clone size: many
CDR3 DNA: TGTGCCAGCAGCCAAGATCGGGCGGGTAACACTGAAGCTTTCTTT
CDR3 protein: CASSQDRAGNTEAFF

V gene: TRBV19
J gene: TRBJ2-7
D gene: NA
clone size: NA
CDR3 DNA: TGTGCCAGTACCCCAGGTACCGTCGACGAGCAGTACTTC
CDR3 protein: CASTPGTVDEQYF

V gene: TRBV4-1
J gene: TRBJ2-1
D gene: NA
clone size: NA
CDR3 DNA: TGCGCCAGCAGCCAAGAGACTAGGGGCAATGAGCAGTTCTTC
CDR3 protein: CASSQETRGNEQFF

V gene: TRBV6-1
J gene: TRBJ2-1
D gene: NA
clone size: NA
CDR3 DNA: TGTGCCAGCAGTAAGTCCTACAATGAGGAGTTCTTC
CDR3 protein: CASSKSYNEEFF

V gene: TRBV5-4
J gene: TRBJ1-1
D gene: NA
clone size: NA
CDR3 DNA: TGTGCCAGCAACCCGGACAGCATTGAAGCTTTCTTT
CDR3 protein: CASNPDSIEAFF

V gene: TRBV20-1
J gene: TRBJ2-1
D gene: TRBD2
clone size: NA
CDR3 DNA: TGCAGTGCTAAGACCGGGACTACGAGAAACAATGAGCAGTTCTTC
CDR3 protein: CSAKTGTTRNNEQFF

V gene: TRBV28
J gene: TRBJ1-4
D gene: NA
clone size: many
CDR3 DNA: TGTGCCAGCAGTTCTGACCGTAATGAAAAACTGTTTTTT
CDR3 protein: CASSSDRNEKLFF

V gene: TRBV4-2
J gene: TRBJ2-3
D gene: NA
clone size: NA
CDR3 DNA: TGTGCCAGCAGCCAAGATGGGGTACCCACAGATACGCAGTATTTT
CDR3 protein: CASSQDGVPTDTQYF

V gene: TRBV20-1
J gene: TRBJ2-5
D gene: NA
clone size: many
CDR3 DNA: TGCAGTGCTAGACCACAAGGGGGGGAGACCCAGTACTTC
CDR3 protein: CSARPQGGETQYF

V gene: TRBV12-3/TRBV12-4
J gene: TRBJ2-3
D gene: NA
clone size: few
CDR3 DNA: TGTGCCAGCAGTTTAAGGGGAGTCAGCACAGATACGCAGTATTTT
CDR3 protein: CASSLRGVSTDTQYF

V gene: TRBV29-1
J gene: TRBJ2-2
D gene: NA
clone size: NA
CDR3 DNA: TGCTCCGGTGGAGGGAACACCGGGGAGCTGTTTTTT
CDR3 protein: CSGGGNTGELFF

V gene: TRBV28
J gene: TRBJ1-5
D gene: NA
clone size: many
CDR3 DNA: TGTGCCACCCGGGACGGGAATAGCAATCAGCCCCAGCATTTT
CDR3 protein: CATRDGNSNQPQHF

V gene: TRBV18
J gene: TRBJ1-1
D gene: TRBD1
clone size: many
CDR3 DNA: TGTGCCAGCTCACTTGACAGGGGGAATACTGAAGCTTTCTTT
CDR3 protein: CASSLDRGNTEAFF

V gene: TRBV11-1
J gene: TRBJ2-7
D gene: TRBD2
clone size: NA
CDR3 DNA: TGTGCCAGCAGCTGGGGGGGAGCCTACGAGCAGTACTTC
CDR3 protein: CASSWGGAYEQYF

V gene: TRBV12-3/TRBV12-4
J gene: TRBJ2-1
D gene: NA
clone size: NA
CDR3 DNA: TGTGCCAGCAGTTTCCTCAGGGCCAATGAGCAGTTCTTC
CDR3 protein: CASSFLRANEQFF

V gene: TRBV19
J gene: TRBJ2-3
D gene: NA
clone size: many
CDR3 DNA: TGTGCCAGTAGTATAGCCTCTCTAGAGGGCACAGATACGCAGTATTTT
CDR3 protein: CASSIASLEGTDTQYF

V gene: TRBV7-9
J gene: TRBJ2-1
D gene: TRBD2
clone size: NA
CDR3 DNA: TGTGCCAGCAGCTTAGCCCGGAGACTAGCGGGGGAGCAGTTCTTC
CDR3 protein: CASSLARRLAGEQFF

V gene: TRBV28
J gene: TRBJ2-1
D gene: TRBD2
clone size: many
CDR3 DNA: TGTGCCAGCACCAATGGACTAGCGGGAGTCACTGAGCAGTTCTTC
CDR3 protein: CASTNGLAGVTEQFF

V gene: TRBV2
J gene: TRBJ2-1
D gene: NA
clone size: NA
CDR3 DNA: TGTGCCAGCAGTCAAAGGCTTGCTAGCAGATACAATGAGCAGTTCTTC
CDR3 protein: CASSQRLASRYNEQFF

V gene: TRBV14
J gene: TRBJ1-6
D gene: NA
clone size: many
CDR3 DNA: TGTGCCAGCAGCCAAGAAACCTATAATTCACCCCTCCACTTT
CDR3 protein: CASSQETYNSPLHF

V gene: TRBV2
J gene: TRBJ1-5
D gene: TRBD1
clone size: NA
CDR3 DNA: TGTGCCAGCAGTGAAGCGCTGTCAGGGGGTCAGCCCCAGCATTTT
CDR3 protein: CASSEALSGGQPQHF

V gene: TRBV6-1
J gene: TRBJ2-1
D gene: NA
clone size: many
CDR3 DNA: TGTGCCAGCGGTCGGAGCTACAATGAGCAGTTCTTC
CDR3 protein: CASGRSYNEQFF

V gene: TRBV3-1
J gene: TRBJ2-2
D gene: NA
clone size: few
CDR3 DNA: TGTGCCAGCAGCCAAGGGCAAGGGTACGGGGAGCTGTTTTTT
CDR3 protein: CASSQGQGYGELFF